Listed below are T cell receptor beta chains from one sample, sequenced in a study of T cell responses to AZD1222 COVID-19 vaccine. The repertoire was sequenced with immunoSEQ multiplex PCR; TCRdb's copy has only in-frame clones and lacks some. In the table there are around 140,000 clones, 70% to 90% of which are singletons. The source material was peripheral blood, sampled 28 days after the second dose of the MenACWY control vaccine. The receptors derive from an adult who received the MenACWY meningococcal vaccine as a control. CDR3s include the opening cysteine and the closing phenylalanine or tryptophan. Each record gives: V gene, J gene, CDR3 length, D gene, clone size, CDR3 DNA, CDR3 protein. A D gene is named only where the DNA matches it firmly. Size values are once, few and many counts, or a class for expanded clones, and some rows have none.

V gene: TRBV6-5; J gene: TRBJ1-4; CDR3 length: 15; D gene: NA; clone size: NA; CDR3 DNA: TGTGCCAGCAGTTACTCCGCAGCAAATAATGAAAAACTGTTTTTT; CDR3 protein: CASSYSAANNEKLFF
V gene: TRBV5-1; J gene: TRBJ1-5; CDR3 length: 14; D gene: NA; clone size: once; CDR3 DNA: TGCGCCAGCAGCCCCGGGCAGGGAAGTCAGCCCCAGCATTTT; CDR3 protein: CASSPGQGSQPQHF
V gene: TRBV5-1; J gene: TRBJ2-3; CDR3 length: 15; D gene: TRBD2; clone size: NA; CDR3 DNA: TGCGCCAGCAGCTTAAGCGGGAGTATTGGAGATACGCAGTATTTT; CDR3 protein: CASSLSGSIGDTQYF
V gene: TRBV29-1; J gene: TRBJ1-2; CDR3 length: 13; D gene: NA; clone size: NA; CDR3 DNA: TGCAGCGTTGAATCGGTAGCTAACTATGGCTACACCTTC; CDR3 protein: CSVESVANYGYTF
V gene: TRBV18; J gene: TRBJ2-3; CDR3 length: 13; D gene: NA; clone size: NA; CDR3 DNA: TGTGCCAGCTCACCAACAATGCTAGATACGCAGTATTTT; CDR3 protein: CASSPTMLDTQYF
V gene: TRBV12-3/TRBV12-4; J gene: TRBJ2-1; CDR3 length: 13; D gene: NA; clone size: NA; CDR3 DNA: TGTGCCAGCAGTTTTAAGGGGGGGGTTGAGCAGTTCTTC; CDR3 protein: CASSFKGGVEQFF
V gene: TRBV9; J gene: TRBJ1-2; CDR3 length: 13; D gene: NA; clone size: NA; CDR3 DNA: TGTGCCAGCAGCGTCCAAGGGGGAAATGGCTACACCTTC; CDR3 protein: CASSVQGGNGYTF
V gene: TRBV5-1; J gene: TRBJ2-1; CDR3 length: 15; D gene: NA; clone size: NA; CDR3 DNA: TGCGCCAGCAGCTTCATAGGGGCGACCCACAATGAGCAGTTCTTC; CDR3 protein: CASSFIGATHNEQFF
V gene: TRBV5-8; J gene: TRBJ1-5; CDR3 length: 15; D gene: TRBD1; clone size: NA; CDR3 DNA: TGTGCCAGCAGCTTGGAAGGGGGCAGAGGACAGCCCCAGCATTTT; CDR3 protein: CASSLEGGRGQPQHF
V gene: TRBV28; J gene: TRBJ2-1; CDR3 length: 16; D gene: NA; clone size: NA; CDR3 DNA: TGTGCCAGCAGGGGGGCGTCAGGGGAATCCTACAATGAGCAGTTCTTC; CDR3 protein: CASRGASGESYNEQFF
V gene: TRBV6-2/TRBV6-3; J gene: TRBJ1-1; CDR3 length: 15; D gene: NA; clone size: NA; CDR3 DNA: TGTGCCAGCAGCCCTCTCGGACAGAGGAACACTGAAGCTTTCTTT; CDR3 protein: CASSPLGQRNTEAFF
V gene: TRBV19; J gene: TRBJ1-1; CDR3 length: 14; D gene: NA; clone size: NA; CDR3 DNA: TGTGCCAGTAGTATTACCGGGACGAACACTGAAGCTTTCTTT; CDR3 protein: CASSITGTNTEAFF
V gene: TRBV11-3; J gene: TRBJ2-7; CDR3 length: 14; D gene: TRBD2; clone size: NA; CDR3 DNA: TGTGCCAGCAGCCCTCGACTAGCGACCTACGAGCAGTACTTC; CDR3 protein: CASSPRLATYEQYF
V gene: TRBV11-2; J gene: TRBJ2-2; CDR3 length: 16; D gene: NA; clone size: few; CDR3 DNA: TGTGCCAGCAGCTGGGGGACACTTGGGAACACCGGGGAGCTGTTTTTT; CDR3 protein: CASSWGTLGNTGELFF
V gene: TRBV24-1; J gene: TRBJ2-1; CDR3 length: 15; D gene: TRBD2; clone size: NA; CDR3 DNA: TGTGCCACCAGTGAGACAGCGGGAGTCTACAATGAGCAGTTCTTC; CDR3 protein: CATSETAGVYNEQFF
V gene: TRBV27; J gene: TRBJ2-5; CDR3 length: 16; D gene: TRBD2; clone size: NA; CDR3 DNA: TGTGCCAGCAGTTTAAGGGTAGCGGGCCTACAAGAGACCCAGTACTTC; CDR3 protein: CASSLRVAGLQETQYF
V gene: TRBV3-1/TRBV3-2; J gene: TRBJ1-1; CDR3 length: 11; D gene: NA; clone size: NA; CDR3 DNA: TGTGCCAGCAGGGGAAACACTGAAGCTTTCTTT; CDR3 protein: CASRGNTEAFF
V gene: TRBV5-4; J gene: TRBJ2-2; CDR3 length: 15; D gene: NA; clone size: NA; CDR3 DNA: TGTGCCAGCAGCCCCGGACACTTGAACACCGGGGAGCTGTTTTTT; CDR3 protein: CASSPGHLNTGELFF
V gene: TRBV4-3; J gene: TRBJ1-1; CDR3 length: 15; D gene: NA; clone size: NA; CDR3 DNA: TGCGCCAGCAGCCAAGGACTGTCCGGGGACACTGAAGCTTTCTTT; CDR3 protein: CASSQGLSGDTEAFF
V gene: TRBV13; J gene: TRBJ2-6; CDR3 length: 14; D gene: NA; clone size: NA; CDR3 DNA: TGTGCCAGCACCCCTCCTTCTGGGGCCAACGTCCTGACTTTC; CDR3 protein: CASTPPSGANVLTF
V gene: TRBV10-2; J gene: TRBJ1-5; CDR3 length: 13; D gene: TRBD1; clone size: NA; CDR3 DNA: TGCGCCAGCAGTACAGGGGCCCCTGGGCCCCAGCATTTT; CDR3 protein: CASSTGAPGPQHF
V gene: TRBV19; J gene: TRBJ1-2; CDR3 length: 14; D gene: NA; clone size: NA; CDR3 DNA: TGTGCCAGTAGATGGGGGCAGCGTAACTATGGCTACACCTTC; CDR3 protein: CASRWGQRNYGYTF
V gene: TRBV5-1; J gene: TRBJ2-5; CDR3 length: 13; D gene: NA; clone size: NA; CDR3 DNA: TGCGCCAGCAGCTTGAACTTCCAAGAGACCCAGTACTTC; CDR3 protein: CASSLNFQETQYF
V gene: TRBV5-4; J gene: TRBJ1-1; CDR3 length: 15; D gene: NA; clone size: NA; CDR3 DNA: TGTGCCAGCAGCTTTATCGGGGTCGGGAACACTGAAGCTTTCTTT; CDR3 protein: CASSFIGVGNTEAFF
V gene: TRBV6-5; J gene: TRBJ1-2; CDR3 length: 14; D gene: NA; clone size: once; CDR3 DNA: TGTGCCAGCAGTTACTGGTCAGGGAGCTATGGCTACACCTTC; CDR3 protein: CASSYWSGSYGYTF
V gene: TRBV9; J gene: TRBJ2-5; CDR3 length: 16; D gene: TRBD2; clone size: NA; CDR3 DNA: TGTGCCAGCAGCGTAGGTAGCGGGAGGTTCCAAGAGACCCAGTACTTC; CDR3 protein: CASSVGSGRFQETQYF
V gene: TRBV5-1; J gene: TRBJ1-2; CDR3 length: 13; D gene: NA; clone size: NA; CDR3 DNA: TGCGCCAGCAGCCGGGCGGGGAAGGATGGCTACACCTTC; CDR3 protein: CASSRAGKDGYTF
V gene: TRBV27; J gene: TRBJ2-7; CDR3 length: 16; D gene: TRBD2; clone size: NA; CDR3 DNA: TGTGCCAGCAGTGGGTTCACGGGAGGGAAAGGCTACGAGCAGTACTTC; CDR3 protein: CASSGFTGGKGYEQYF
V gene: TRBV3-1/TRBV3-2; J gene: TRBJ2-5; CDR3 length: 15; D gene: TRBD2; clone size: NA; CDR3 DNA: TGTGCCAGCAGCGGCCCGGCGGGAGCGCAAGAGACCCAGTACTTC; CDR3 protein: CASSGPAGAQETQYF
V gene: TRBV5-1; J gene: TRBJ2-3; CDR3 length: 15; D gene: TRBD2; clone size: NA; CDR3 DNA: TGCGCCAGCAGCCTTCTTCAGGGAGGGGAAGATACGCAGTATTTT; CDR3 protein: CASSLLQGGEDTQYF
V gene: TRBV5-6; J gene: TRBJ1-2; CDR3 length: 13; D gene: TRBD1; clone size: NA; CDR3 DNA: TGTGCCAGCAGCTTAGCAGGGGGTCATGGCTACACCTTC; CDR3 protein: CASSLAGGHGYTF
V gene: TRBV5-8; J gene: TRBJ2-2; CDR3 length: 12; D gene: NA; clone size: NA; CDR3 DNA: TGTGCCAGCAGCTTTTATTCCGGGGAGCTGTTTTTT; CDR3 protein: CASSFYSGELFF
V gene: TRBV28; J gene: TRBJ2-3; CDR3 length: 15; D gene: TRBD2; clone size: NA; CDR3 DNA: TGTGCCAGCACCTCCTTAGCGGGGGGGCCGGATACGCAGTATTTT; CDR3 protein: CASTSLAGGPDTQYF
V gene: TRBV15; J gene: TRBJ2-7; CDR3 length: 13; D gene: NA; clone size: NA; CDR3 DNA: TGTGCCACCAGCAGAGTACTAGCAGCCGAGCAGTACTTC; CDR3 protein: CATSRVLAAEQYF
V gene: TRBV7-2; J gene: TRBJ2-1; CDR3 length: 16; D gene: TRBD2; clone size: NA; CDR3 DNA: TGTGCCAGCAGCTTAGCGGGACTAGGATCCTACAATGAGCAGTTCTTC; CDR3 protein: CASSLAGLGSYNEQFF
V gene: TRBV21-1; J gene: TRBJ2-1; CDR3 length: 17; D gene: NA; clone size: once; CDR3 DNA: TGTGCCAGCAGCCCCGGTACTAGGGGGGTTGTACACAATGAGCAGTTCTTC; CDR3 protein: CASSPGTRGVVHNEQFF
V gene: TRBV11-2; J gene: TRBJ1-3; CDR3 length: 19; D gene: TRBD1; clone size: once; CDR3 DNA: TGTGCCAGCAGCTCACTTAGGGGGAACAGGGGGCGAGCTGGAAACACCATATATTTT; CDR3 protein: CASSSLRGNRGRAGNTIYF
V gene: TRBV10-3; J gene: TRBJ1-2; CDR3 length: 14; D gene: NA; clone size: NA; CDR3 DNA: TGTGCCATCAGTGTAGGCCTCCGGGACTATGGCTACACCTTC; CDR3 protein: CAISVGLRDYGYTF
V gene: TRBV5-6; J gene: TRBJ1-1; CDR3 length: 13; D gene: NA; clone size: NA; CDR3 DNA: TGTGCCAGCAGAGGAAGGGGGAACACTGAAGCTTTCTTT; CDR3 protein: CASRGRGNTEAFF
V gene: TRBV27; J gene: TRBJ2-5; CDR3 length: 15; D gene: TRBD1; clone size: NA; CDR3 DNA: TGTGCCAGCAGTTCAACCGGGACAGGAGAAGAGACCCAGTACTTC; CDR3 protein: CASSSTGTGEETQYF